The count of the clone carrying this TCR beta chain is one. Original handling: Amplified reference gene primers provided the basis for estimating nucleated cell counts. Produced via immunoSEQ multiplex PCR; TCRdb's table is partial and in-frame only. V, J and clone size are taken as reported in that table, and D and trimming were inferred from the DNA itself. In the table there are 140,000 to 150,000 clones, 75% to 90% of which are singletons. This sample was included in a study of blood T cell repertoires in COVID-19. Overall study: The United States, Italy and Spain supplied acute and convalescent COVID-19 samples. Nucleic acid was either cDNA or gDNA, and it came from T cells, B-cell-depleted T cells, or PBMCs.

The CDR3 loop spans 16 amino acids. The junction had 4 bases not matched to a gene; V was cut back by 2 bases and J by 1 base. CDR1 and CDR2 from the germline V gene are MGHDK and SYGVNS. What was sequenced was peripheral blood. The chain links TRBV25-1 to TRBJ2-2, with TRBD2 identical over 7 bases. The source of this sequence is a human donor in a cohort sampled during active COVID-19. CDR3 sequence: CASSETASGNTGELFF. The DNA of the CDR3 is TGTGCCAGCAGTGAAACGGCTAGCGGGAACACCGGGGAGCTGTTTTTT. Full variable domain (rest looked up from reference TRBV25-1 and TRBJ2-2): EADIYQTPRYLVIGTGKKITLECSQTMGHDKMYWYQQDPGMELHLIHYSYGVNSTEKGDLSSESTVSRIRTEHFPLTLESARPSHTSQYLCASSETASGNTGELFFGEGSRLTVL.